Below, 23 T cell receptor beta chains from the same sample are listed, as sequenced in a study of blood T cell repertoires in COVID-19. TCRdb's copy holds only in-frame clones and misses some; the assay was immunoSEQ multiplex PCR. The table includes roughly 130,000 clones, around 88% detected once. Sample: PBMCs or T cells enriched from blood (not recorded which). The receptors stem from a woman in her 50s who had recovered from COVID-19.

V and J are TRBV5-1 and TRBJ2-7; perhaps TRBD1 as D (6 bases). V was shortened by 4 bases and J by 10 bases, with 21 bases between the two germline ends. The CDR3 loop spans 14 amino acids. CDR1 SGHRS and CDR2 YFSETQ come from the germline V gene. This CDR3 reads CASSGENGGDIQYF. In DNA, the CDR3 is TGCGCCAGCAGCGGAGAAAATGGGGGCGATATTCAGTACTTC.

This sequence joins TRBV11-3 and TRBJ2-3; TRBD1 might be the D (6 bases). The V gene lost 5 bases and the J gene lost 3 bases, with 12 bases spanning the gap. Germline lookup yields CDR1 SGHNT and CDR2 YENEEA. This CDR3 contains 14 residues. CDR3 coding DNA: TGTGCCAGCAGCCTAGGACAGCCTACAGATACGCAGTATTTT. Amino acid sequence: CASSLGQPTDTQYF. The variable domain in full, with the rest retrieved from reference TRBV11-3 and TRBJ2-3, is EAGVVQSPRYKIIEKKQPVAFWCNPISGHNTLYWYLQNLGQGPELLIRYENEEAVDDSQLPKDRFSAERLKGVDSTLKIQPAELGDSAVYLCASSLGQPTDTQYFGPGTRLTVL.

J is TRBJ2-3 and V is TRBV6-5; D perhaps matches TRBD2 (5 bases). The CDR3 runs 10 residues. Germline V gene sequence: CDR1 MNHEY, CDR2 SVGAGI. The V end was cut by 6 bases, the J end by 9 bases, with 7 bases between. CDR3 coding DNA: TGTGCCAGCAGCCGAGGGACGCAGTATTTT. The encoded protein is CASSRGTQYF.

The V and J genes are TRBV19 and TRBJ1-5; 10 bases line up with TRBD1. The V gene's germline CDR1 is LNHDA and CDR2 SQIVND (reference sequence). After removal of 11 bases from V and 5 bases from J, the junction contained 6 bases not matched to a gene. The CDR3 sequence is 13 residues long. CDR3 residues: CAATGTGDQPQHF. The DNA for the CDR3 is TGTGCCGCGACCGGGACAGGGGATCAGCCCCAGCATTTT.

The rearrangement uses TRBV25-1 and TRBJ2-7; 9 bases align to TRBD1. The V gene's germline CDR1 is MGHDK and CDR2 SYGVNS. The CDR3 has 15 amino acids. The J segment lost 6 bases and the V segment lost 6 bases, leaving 12 bases of the junction unmatched. CDR3 sequence reads: CASRIPGTGPSEQYF. Written as DNA, the CDR3 is TGTGCCAGCAGGATCCCCGGGACAGGGCCATCCGAGCAGTACTTC.

The chain employs TRBV2 and TRBJ1-3; D uncertain. The CDR3 is made up of 14 amino acids. Trimming removed 8 bases from V and 3 bases from J, with 14 bases in between. Per germline, CDR1 SNHLY and CDR2 FYNNEI. CDR3 protein: CASRLLLSGNTIYF. CDR3 coding DNA: TGTGCCAGCCGACTTTTACTCAGTGGAAACACCATATATTTT.

This clone was found once. V and J are TRBV18 and TRBJ2-5, with D possibly matching TRBD2 (6 bases). The CDR3 contains 14 residues. The V and J ends lost 1 base and 5 bases respectively, with 11 bases between them. Germline V lookup: CDR1 KGHSH, CDR2 LQKENI. The CDR3: CASSPQDSGETQYF. The DNA for the CDR3 is TGTGCCAGCTCACCACAAGACAGCGGGGAGACCCAGTACTTC.

The chain recombines TRBV5-6 with TRBJ1-2; D gene ambiguous. The V end was cut by 1 base, the J end by 1 base, with 11 bases between. This CDR3 region has 15 residues. The germline gives CDR1 SGHDT, CDR2 YYEEEE. CDR3 nucleotide sequence: TGTGCCAGCAGCTTGTACGGTATAATTAACTATGGCTACACCTTC. This translates into CASSLYGIINYGYTF.

This clone is a singleton in its sample. The chain joins TRBV7-9 to TRBJ1-4; 11 bases fit TRBD1. This CDR3 comprises 19 residues. Germline values: CDR1 SEHNR, CDR2 FQNEAQ (reference sequence). V shed 5 bases and J 0 bases; nucleotides not matched to a gene: 11. CDR3 loop: CASSRSGTGGMATNEKLFF. The CDR3 DNA reads TGTGCCAGCAGCCGATCCGGGACAGGGGGGATGGCAACTAATGAAAAACTGTTTTTT.

The chain recombines TRBV6-2 or TRBV6-3 with TRBJ1-5; D is uncertain. The CDR3 runs 17 residues. V lost 0 bases and J lost 0, with 12 bases in between. In germline, CDR1 is MNHEY, CDR2 SVGEGT. This CDR3 reads CASSYSRTDYSNQPQHF. DNA of the CDR3: TGTGCCAGCAGTTACTCGCGGACGGACTATAGCAATCAGCCCCAGCATTTT.

This chain uses TRBV6-5 with TRBJ2-7, with 8 bases identical to TRBD1. The CDR3 length is 13 residues. Germline V CDR1 and CDR2: MNHEY, SVGAGI. V dropped 4 bases and J dropped 6; count of bases not matched to a gene: 5. As DNA, the CDR3 is TGTGCCAGCAGTTCCCGCAGGGGGCTCGAGCAGTACTTC. It is translated as CASSSRRGLEQYF.

The J gene is TRBJ2-3, the V gene TRBV6-2 or TRBV6-3; 8 positions agree with TRBD2. CDR3 length: 16 residues. Losses at the gene ends were 6 bases for V and 6 bases for J; bases not matched to a gene: 14. CDR1 is MNHEY and CDR2 is SVGEGT in the germline V gene. CDR3 coding DNA: TGTGCCAGCAGCCTGGGACGGGGGGGGCTGTCGGATACGCAGTATTTT. Amino acids: CASSLGRGGLSDTQYF.

This chain connects TRBV7-9 to TRBJ1-1, with D tentatively TRBD1 (6 bases). Trimming took 6 bases from V and 6 from J, leaving 14 bases between them. Germline CDR1 SEHNR, CDR2 FQNEAQ (reference sequence). This CDR3 has 13 amino acids. The CDR3 sequence: CASSKGGRSEAFF. In DNA, the CDR3 is TGTGCCAGCAGTAAAGGGGGTAGGTCTGAAGCTTTCTTT.

The gene calls are TRBV3-1 (or the pseudogene TRBV3-2) and TRBJ2-3; D is uncertain. V was shortened by 2 bases and J by 5 bases, with 8 bases between the two germline ends. Germline V gives CDR1 LGHDT, CDR2 YNNKEL (reference sequence). This CDR3 contains 13 residues. The CDR3 nucleotides are TGTGCCAGCAGCCAAACCAGGAAAGATACGCAGTATTTT. Amino acids: CASSQTRKDTQYF.

This chain connects TRBV6-5 to TRBJ1-2, with D possibly being TRBD1 (5 bases). CDR1 and CDR2 from the germline V gene are MNHEY and SVGAGI. This CDR3 is built from 12 residues. V dropped 8 bases and J dropped 7 bases, with 14 bases sitting between them. In nucleotides, the CDR3 is TGTGCCAGCGGAAATCCAGGGTTTGGCTACACCTTC. This sequence encodes CASGNPGFGYTF.

The V and J genes are TRBV25-1 and TRBJ1-2; D is perhaps TRBD1 (6 bases). Germline CDR1 MGHDK, CDR2 SYGVNS. Trimming pared 3 bases from V and 7 bases from J, leaving 12 bases between. This CDR3 has 13 amino acids. CDR3 in amino acids: CASSDRGVGGYTF. CDR3 DNA: TGTGCCAGCAGTGACAGGGGAGTTGGTGGCTACACCTTC.

The chain carries TRBV7-8 and TRBJ1-1, with D possibly matching TRBD1 (5 bases). This CDR3 is built from 15 residues. Per the germline V gene, CDR1 is SGHVS and CDR2 is FQNEAQ. Trimming took 1 base from V and 5 from J, leaving 14 bases between them. The CDR3 is CASSLGRGAWTEAFF. The CDR3 DNA reads as TGTGCCAGCAGCTTAGGGAGGGGCGCATGGACTGAAGCTTTCTTT.

The chain is built from TRBV9 and TRBJ2-1, with D uncertain. This CDR3 has 11 residues. Trimming took off 0 bases at V and 10 bases at J, with 5 bases between the two ends. Germline V gene sequence: CDR1 SGDLS, CDR2 YYNGEE. The CDR3 DNA reads as TGTGCCAGCAGCGTAGCTGTGGAGCAGTTCTTC. It is translated as CASSVAVEQFF.

The CDR3 sequence: CASSLTGRLGDTQYF. Here the CDR3 DNA reads TGTGCCAGCAGTTTAACAGGACGTTTGGGAGATACGCAGTATTTT. The V call is TRBV6-2 or TRBV6-3, the J call TRBJ2-3, with TRBD1 as a possible D gene (5 bases). Germline lookup yields CDR1 MNHEY and CDR2 SVGEGT. The CDR3 runs 15 residues. The V end lost 4 bases, the J end lost 5 bases, and 16 bases lay between the germline ends.

This chain joins TRBV5-1 and TRBJ2-2; 8 positions match TRBD1. Trimming removed 6 bases from V and 4 bases from J; junction bases left unmatched: 14. The CDR3 sequence is 17 residues long. Germline loops: CDR1 SGHRS, CDR2 YFSETQ. CDR3 nucleotides: TGCGCCAGCACCCCCCCACTGGTACAGGGGGTCACCGGGGAGCTGTTTTTT. Translated: CASTPPLVQGVTGELFF.

V gene TRBV18 combines with J gene TRBJ2-1; 13 bases align to TRBD2. The germline CDR1 and CDR2 sequences are KGHSH and LQKENI. Trimming removed 4 bases from V and 10 bases from J; junction bases left unmatched: 10. This CDR3 is 16 amino acids long. The CDR3 nucleotides are TGTGCCAGCTCACGATTTGAGACTAGCGGGGGGTTGGAGCAGTTCTTC. This encodes CASSRFETSGGLEQFF.

The chain couples TRBV24-1 to TRBJ2-3; 7 positions agree with TRBD2. This CDR3 is 15 amino acids long. The germline V gene encodes CDR1 KGHDR and CDR2 SFDVKD. V was pared by 3 bases and J by 2 bases, with 4 bases of the junction left unmatched. CDR3 amino acids: CATSDNSGLTDTQYF. DNA of the CDR3: TGTGCCACCAGTGATAATAGCGGGCTCACAGATACGCAGTATTTT.

The gene calls are TRBV18 and TRBJ1-4; D unclear. The V end was cut by 6 bases, the J end by 6 bases, with 14 bases between. CDR1 is KGHSH, CDR2 LQKENI, per germline. The CDR3 contains 14 residues. The CDR3 protein is CASSPDGLHEKLFF. DNA for the CDR3: TGTGCCAGCTCCCCGGACGGACTCCATGAAAAACTGTTTTTT.